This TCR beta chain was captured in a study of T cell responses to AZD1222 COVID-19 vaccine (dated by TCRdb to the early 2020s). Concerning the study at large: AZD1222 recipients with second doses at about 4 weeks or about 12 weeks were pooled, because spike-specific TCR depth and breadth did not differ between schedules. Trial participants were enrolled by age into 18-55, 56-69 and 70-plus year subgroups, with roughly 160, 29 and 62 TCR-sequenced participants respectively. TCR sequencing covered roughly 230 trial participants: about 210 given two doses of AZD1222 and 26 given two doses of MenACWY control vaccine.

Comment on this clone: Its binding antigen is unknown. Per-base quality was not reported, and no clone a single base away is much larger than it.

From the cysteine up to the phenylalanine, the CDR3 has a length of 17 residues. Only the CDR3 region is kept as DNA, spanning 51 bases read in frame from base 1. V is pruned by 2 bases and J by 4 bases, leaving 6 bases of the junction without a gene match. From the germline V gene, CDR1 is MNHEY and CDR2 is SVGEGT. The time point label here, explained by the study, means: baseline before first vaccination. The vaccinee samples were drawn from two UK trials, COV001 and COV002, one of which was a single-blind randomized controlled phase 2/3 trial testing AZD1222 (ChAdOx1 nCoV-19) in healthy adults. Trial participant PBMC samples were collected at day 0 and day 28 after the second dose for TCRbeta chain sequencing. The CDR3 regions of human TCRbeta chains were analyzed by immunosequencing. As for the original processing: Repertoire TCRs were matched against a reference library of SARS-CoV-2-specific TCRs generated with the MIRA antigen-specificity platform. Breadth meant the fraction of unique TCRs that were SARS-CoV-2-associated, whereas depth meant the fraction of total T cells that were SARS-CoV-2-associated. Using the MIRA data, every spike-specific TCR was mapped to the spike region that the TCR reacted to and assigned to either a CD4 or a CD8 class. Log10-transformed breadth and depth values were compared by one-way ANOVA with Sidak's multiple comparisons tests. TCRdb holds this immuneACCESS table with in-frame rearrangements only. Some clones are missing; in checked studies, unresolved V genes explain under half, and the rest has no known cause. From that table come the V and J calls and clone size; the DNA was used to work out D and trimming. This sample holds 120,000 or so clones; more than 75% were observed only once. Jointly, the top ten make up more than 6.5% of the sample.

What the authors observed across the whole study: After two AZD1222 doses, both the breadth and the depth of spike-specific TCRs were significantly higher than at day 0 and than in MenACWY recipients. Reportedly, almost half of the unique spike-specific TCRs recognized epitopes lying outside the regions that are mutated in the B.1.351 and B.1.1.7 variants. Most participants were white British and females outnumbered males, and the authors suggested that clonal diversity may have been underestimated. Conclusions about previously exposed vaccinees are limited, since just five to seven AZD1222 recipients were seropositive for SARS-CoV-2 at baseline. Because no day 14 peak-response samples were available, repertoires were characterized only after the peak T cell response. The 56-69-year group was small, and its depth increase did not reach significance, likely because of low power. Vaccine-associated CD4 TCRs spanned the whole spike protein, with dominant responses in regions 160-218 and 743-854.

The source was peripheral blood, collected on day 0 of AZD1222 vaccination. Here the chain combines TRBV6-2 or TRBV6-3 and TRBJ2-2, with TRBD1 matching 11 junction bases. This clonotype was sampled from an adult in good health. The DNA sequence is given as TGTGCCAGCAGTTACGCTGGGACAGGGGGACGCACCGGGGAGCTGTTTTTT. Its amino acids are CASSYAGTGGRTGELFF.